Below, 7 T cell receptor beta chains from the same sample are listed, as sequenced in a study of glioma-infiltrating T cells. Using RNA template, CDR3s of TCR alpha and beta were amplified with iRepertoire arm-PCR. TCRdb processed the multiplex PCR reads anew with MiXCR; each CDR3 protein has one entry. The table has some 93,000 distinct CDR3 sequences, roughly 37% seen once. Sequences were obtained from glioma tissue, nonneoplastic brain tissue, or PBMCs (not recorded which). Every receptor here comes from a human donor with low-grade glioma or glioblastoma, undergoing nonglioma brain surgery, or in good health (not recorded which).

This clonotype was counted many times. The CDR3 loop reads CASSLIGGGGETQYF. The CDR3, as DNA: TGTGCCAGCAGCTTAATAGGCGGAGGGGGAGAGACCCAGTACTTC. The chain uses TRBV7-2 and TRBJ2-5, with D tentatively TRBD1 or TRBD2 (6 bases each). The germline V gene has CDR1 SGHTA and CDR2 FQGNSA. CDR3 size: 15 residues. Trimming took 2 bases from V and 4 from J, leaving 14 bases between them.

Concerning this clonotype itself: Here the CDR3 omits its conserved ending phenylalanine or tryptophan, so a read error is the likely source. The CDR3 region is CSARDPGQGSLTEAFL. The CDR3 bases are TGCAGTGCTAGAGACCCGGGGCAGGGGAGCTTGACTGAAGCTTTCCTT. This sequence joins TRBV20-1 and TRBJ1-1; a possible D gene is TRBD1 (6 bases). Trimming took off 0 bases at V and 5 bases at J, with 19 bases between the two ends. Germline V lookup: CDR1 DFQATT, CDR2 SNEGSKA (reference sequence). The length of the CDR3 is 16 residues.

Ten or more counts support this clonotype. J is TRBJ2-5 and V is TRBV27; D is undetermined. Trimming removed 3 bases at V and 5 bases at J, with 10 bases between. Germline-derived CDR1 and CDR2 are MNHEY and SMNVEV (reference sequence). This CDR3 has 13 amino acids. The CDR3: CASSFGPVETQYF. The CDR3 DNA sequence: TGTGCCAGCAGTTTTGGGCCGGTGGAGACCCAGTACTTC.

In its sample, this clonotype was seen many times. This rearrangement joins TRBV7-7 to TRBJ2-2; D is possibly TRBD1 or TRBD2 (5 bases each). Trimming shortened V by 4 bases and J by 1 base, and 10 bases separated the two germline ends. CDR1 SSHAT and CDR2 FNYEAQ come from the germline V gene (reference sequence). CDR3 length: 15 residues. The CDR3, as DNA: TGTGCCAGCAGCTCGGGACGGCAGAACACCGGGGAGCTGTTTTTT. Translation gives CASSSGRQNTGELFF.

This clonotype has a count of ten or more. J is TRBJ2-1 and V is TRBV3-1; tentative D call: TRBD2 (5 bases). The germline V gene encodes CDR1 LGHDT and CDR2 YNNKEL (reference sequence). The CDR3 is made up of 13 amino acids. Trimming took off 4 bases at V and 9 bases at J, with 13 bases between the two ends. CDR3 sequence (DNA): TGTGCCAGCAGCCTCTCGGGGTCTTTTGAGCAGTTCTTC. It translates to CASSLSGSFEQFF.

This clonotype was recorded many times. The chain links TRBV7-9 to TRBJ2-1, with D perhaps TRBD2 (5 bases). Germline V gene sequence: CDR1 SEHNR, CDR2 FQNEAQ (reference sequence). Trimming left V 0 bases short and J 7 bases short, with 10 bases between. This CDR3 comprises 14 residues. CDR3 sequence: CASSLAGVLNEQFF. The CDR3 DNA reads TGTGCCAGCAGCTTAGCGGGAGTATTGAATGAGCAGTTCTTC.

Comments on this clonotype: Since the CDR3 does not end with the conserved phenylalanine or tryptophan, this likely comes from a read error. V gene TRBV27 combines with J gene TRBJ2-7; TRBD1 agrees at 11 bases. The CDR3 has 15 residues. V lost 5 bases to trimming and J lost 9 bases; unmatched junction nucleotides: 12. Per the germline V gene, CDR1 is MNHEY and CDR2 is SMNVEV (reference sequence). For the CDR3, the DNA is TGTGCCAGCAGTGTCCTCAATCCGGGACAGGGGGGGCAGTACCTA. Its protein product is CASSVLNPGQGGQYL.